These 12 T cell receptor beta chains were sequenced from one sample in a study of T cells after yellow fever vaccination. TCRdb re-called the 5' RACE reads through MiXCR, storing one row per CDR3 protein. The data hold fewer than 500,000 distinct CDR3 sequences, with 15% to 20% observed a single time. Material: PBMCs, obtained before the yellow fever booster vaccination. The source of these receptors is a young man who received the YFV17D yellow fever vaccine.

The chain couples TRBV7-2 to TRBJ1-2; D is unclear. V was shortened by 1 base and J by 3 bases, with 12 bases between the two germline ends. The CDR3 consists of 15 residues. CDR1 is SGHTA, CDR2 FQGNSA, per germline. In DNA form, the CDR3 reads TGTGCCAGCAGCTTAGGTCGAATCACGGACTATGGCTACACCTTC. It is translated as CASSLGRITDYGYTF.

V usage is TRBV9 and J usage is TRBJ2-3; no clear D gene. The CDR3 contains 14 residues. CDR1 is SGDLS and CDR2 is YYNGEE in the germline V gene. Trimming left V 4 bases short and J 4 bases short, with 13 bases between. The DNA for the CDR3 is TGTGCCAGCAGCCCCAGACCGACACCAGATACGCAGTATTTT. As protein: CASSPRPTPDTQYF.

The chain joins TRBV10-3 to TRBJ1-1, with D perhaps TRBD1 (6 bases). Trimming left V 3 bases short and J 6 bases short, with 11 bases between. The CDR3 totals 13 residues. Germline V gene lookup returns CDR1 ENHRY and CDR2 SYGVKD. CDR3 coding DNA: TGTGCCATCAGTGATACAGGGTTACCTGAAGCTTTCTTT. This gives the protein CAISDTGLPEAFF.

This chain uses TRBV7-3 with TRBJ1-1, with a possible D match to TRBD1 (5 bases). CDR3 size: 16 residues. V lost 1 base and J 5 bases, leaving 17 bases between the germline ends. CDR1 is SGHTA, CDR2 FQGTGA, per germline. The CDR3 sequence is CASSLSPSLRGTEAFF. DNA for the CDR3: TGTGCCAGCAGCTTAAGCCCCTCCCTTAGGGGTACTGAAGCTTTCTTT.

This clonotype was counted between two and nine times. The chain couples TRBV18 to TRBJ1-1, with D uncertain. V lost 4 bases, J lost 3 bases, and 18 bases lay in between. The CDR3 extends over 16 amino acids. CDR1 is KGHSH and CDR2 is LQKENI in the germline V gene. The CDR3 DNA follows: TGTGCCAGCTCACAGAAAAGTCAGGTAGCCGACACTGAAGCTTTCTTT. Translating it yields CASSQKSQVADTEAFF.

The rearrangement uses TRBV4-1 and TRBJ2-2, with D maybe TRBD2 (6 bases). Germline CDR1 MGHRA, CDR2 YSYEKL. The V end lost 2 bases, the J end lost 4 bases, and 11 bases lay between the germline ends. CDR3 size: 15 residues. Written as DNA, the CDR3 is TGCGCCAGCAGCCAACCCGGGGGAGTCACCGGGGAGCTGTTTTTT. Translation: CASSQPGGVTGELFF.

This clonotype has a handful of counts. This rearrangement joins TRBV7-7 to TRBJ2-3, with D possibly being TRBD1 (5 bases). The germline V and J ends were trimmed by 2 bases and 4 bases, with 13 bases remaining between them. The CDR3 runs to 15 residues. Looked up from germline, CDR1 is SSHAT and CDR2 is FNYEAQ (reference sequence). CDR3 DNA sequence: TGTGCCAGCAGCTTAAGTGGGGCCCCGTCAGATACGCAGTATTTT. It encodes CASSLSGAPSDTQYF.

This clonotype was detected only a few times. V and J are TRBV4-2 and TRBJ1-1; D is unresolved. This CDR3 region has 15 residues. The V end was cut by 2 bases, the J end by 1 base, with 11 bases between. Germline loops: CDR1 LGHNA, CDR2 YNFKEQ. CDR3 region: CASSQPVWENTEAFF. CDR3 nucleotide sequence: TGTGCCAGCAGCCAACCGGTATGGGAGAACACTGAAGCTTTCTTT.

The rearrangement joins TRBV7-9 to TRBJ2-3; 9 nucleotides match TRBD2. The CDR3 has 16 residues. CDR1 SEHNR and CDR2 FQNEAQ come from the germline V gene (reference sequence). The J segment lost 4 bases and the V segment lost 5 bases, leaving 10 bases of the junction unmatched. The DNA of the CDR3 is TGTGCCAGCAGCCAATATCAAGCGGGGGGCCCAGATACGCAGTATTTT. Its protein product is CASSQYQAGGPDTQYF.

The rearrangement joins TRBV11-2 to TRBJ2-7, with D perhaps given as TRBD1 or TRBD2 (6 bases each). Germline V gene sequence: CDR1 SGHAT, CDR2 FQNNGV. V lost 3 bases and J 2 bases, leaving 11 bases between the germline ends. The CDR3 length is 14 residues. The CDR3 DNA reads TGTGCCAGCAGCTTCGGGGGCCTTACCTACGAGCAGTACGTC. Translating it yields CASSFGGLTYEQYV.

This clonotype appeared a few times. The chain combines TRBV6-2 or TRBV6-3 with TRBJ2-2; tentatively, D is TRBD2 (5 bases). CDR3 length: 14 residues. V shed 7 bases and J shed 7 bases, with 16 bases lying between them. Germline V lookup: CDR1 MNHEY, CDR2 SVGEGT. For the CDR3, the DNA is TGTGCCAGCACCCAGCCGGGGTACGGCGGGGAGCTGTTTTTT. Protein sequence: CASTQPGYGGELFF.

This chain joins TRBV18 and TRBJ1-1, with D maybe TRBD1 (6 bases). V lost 1 base, J lost 8 bases, and 8 bases lay in between. CDR1 KGHSH and CDR2 LQKENI come from the germline V gene. CDR3 length equals 12 residues. CDR3 in amino acids: CASSPQTGEAFF. The CDR3 nucleotides read TGTGCCAGCTCACCACAAACAGGGGAAGCTTTCTTT.